This T cell receptor (beta chain) emerged from a study of prognosis after radiotherapy for stage I lung cancer. On the study more broadly: Delivery of radiotherapy was by SBRT in 3 to 5 fractions at a biologically effective dose of at least 100 Gy.

This clonotype has a count of ten or more. Multiplex PCR in two rounds served to amplify TCR beta CDR3 from genomic DNA. Gene-specific TRBV and TRBJ primers were used in PCR round one. TCRdb itself ran the multiplex PCR reads through MiXCR, one entry per CDR3 protein. The sample contains fewer than 65,000 distinct CDR3 sequences, 30% to 35% of which appear only once. Trimming left V 2 bases short and J 4 bases short, with 8 bases between. This CDR3 is built from 13 residues. Germline V lookup: CDR1 MNHNS, CDR2 SASEGT. Sequenced here: PBMCs, sampled before or after stereotactic body radiation therapy (not recorded which). This TCR was sampled from a donor over 45 with non-small cell lung cancer. V and J are TRBV6-1 and TRBJ1-1; no clear D. The CDR3 region is CASSELRGTEAFF. The CDR3 DNA reads as TGTGCCAGCAGTGAATTGCGGGGCACTGAAGCTTTCTTT.